The text below deals with one T cell receptor beta chain. Its matching antigen is unknown. Per the germline V gene, CDR1 is KGHDR and CDR2 is SFDVKD. Between the trimmed V and J ends, which lost 4 bases and 1 base, there was a span of 7 bases. The CDR3 runs to 14 residues. The sample originates from a study of T cell responses to AZD1222 COVID-19 vaccine. About the study: Second-dose schedules of about 4 or about 12 weeks were combined. Study-level findings and limits: Mapped onto spike, vaccine-associated CD4 TCRs spanned it and were dominant at 160-218 and 743-854. Of the AZD1222 recipients, only six or seven were seropositive at baseline. Unmutated variant regions reportedly attract nearly half of all spike-specific TCRs.

The repertoire was sequenced with immunoSEQ multiplex PCR; TCRdb's copy has only in-frame clones and lacks some. This table holds roughly 180,000 clones, 90% found once. The genes are TRBV24-1 and TRBJ1-5; D not resolved. The clonotype was recovered from an adult in good health. The material sequenced was peripheral blood, taken on day 0 of AZD1222 vaccination. The CDR3 nucleotides read TGTGCCACCAGTGACTTGGACAGCAATCAGCCCCAGCATTTT. Its protein is CATSDLDSNQPQHF.